This TCR beta chain came from a study of OX40 agonist ivuxolimab in advanced cancers. Study-wide background: Of the patients, three showed partial responses, one with hepatocellular carcinoma and two with cutaneous melanoma.

Baseline was the first blood sampling point, followed by cycle 4 day 1 and cycle 7 day 1. V was shortened by 8 bases and J by 0 bases, with 14 bases between the two germline ends. This CDR3 region has 15 residues. Germline V gives CDR1 LNHDA, CDR2 SQIVND (reference sequence). Here immunoSEQ multiplex PCR was the method, and the copy in TCRdb shows in-frame clones only, minus some. Altogether tens of thousands of clones are present, about 91% being singletons, with the ten largest covering 13%. Sequenced material: CD4+ or CD8+ T cells sorted from blood, taken in a trial of the OX40 agonist ivuxolimab. The TCR sequence derives from an adult with an advanced solid tumor such as melanoma, head and neck, liver or kidney cancer. This chain joins TRBV19 and TRBJ1-5; D is unclear. DNA of the CDR3: TGTGCCAGTCTGCGAGCAGCTGATAGCAATCAGCCCCAGCATTTT. As protein: CASLRAADSNQPQHF.